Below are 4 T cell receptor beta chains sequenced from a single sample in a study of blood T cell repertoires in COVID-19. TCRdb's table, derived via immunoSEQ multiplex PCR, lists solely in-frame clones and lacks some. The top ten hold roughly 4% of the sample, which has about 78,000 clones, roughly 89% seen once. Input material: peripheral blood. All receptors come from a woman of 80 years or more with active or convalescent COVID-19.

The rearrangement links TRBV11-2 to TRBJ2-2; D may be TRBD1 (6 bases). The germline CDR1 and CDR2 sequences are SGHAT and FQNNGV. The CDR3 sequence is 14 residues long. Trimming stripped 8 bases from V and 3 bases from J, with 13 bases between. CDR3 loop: CASLEDSYTGELFF. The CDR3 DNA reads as TGTGCCAGCCTTGAGGACAGTTACACCGGGGAGCTGTTTTTT.

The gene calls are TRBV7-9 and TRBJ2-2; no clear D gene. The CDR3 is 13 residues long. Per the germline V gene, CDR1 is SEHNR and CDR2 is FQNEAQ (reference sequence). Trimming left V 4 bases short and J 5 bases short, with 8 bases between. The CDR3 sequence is CASSYTETGELFF. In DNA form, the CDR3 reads TGTGCCAGCAGCTATACGGAGACCGGGGAGCTGTTTTTT. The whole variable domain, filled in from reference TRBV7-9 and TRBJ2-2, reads DTGVSQNPRHKITKRGQNVTFRCDPISEHNRLYWYRQTLGQGPEFLTYFQNEAQLEKSRLLSDRFSAERPKGSFSTLEIQRTEQGDSAMYLCASSYTETGELFFGEGSRLTVL.

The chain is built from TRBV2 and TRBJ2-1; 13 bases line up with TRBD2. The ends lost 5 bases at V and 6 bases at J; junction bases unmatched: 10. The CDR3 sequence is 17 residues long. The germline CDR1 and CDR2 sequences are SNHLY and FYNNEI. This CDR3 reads CASSFGLAGAGGNEQFF. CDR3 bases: TGTGCCAGCAGTTTCGGACTAGCGGGAGCGGGAGGCAATGAGCAGTTCTTC.

CDR3 sequence: CASSPTSGTYNEQFF. CDR3 nucleotide sequence: TGTGCCAGCTCACCGACTAGCGGGACTTACAATGAGCAGTTCTTC. The chain couples TRBV18 to TRBJ2-1; 11 bases fit TRBD2. Germline CDR1 reads KGHSH; CDR2 reads LQKENI. This CDR3 has 15 residues. V lost 3 bases to trimming and J lost 4 bases; unmatched junction nucleotides: 2.